This TCR beta chain was identified during a study of OX40 agonist ivuxolimab in advanced cancers. Across the study: Ivuxolimab was administered intravenously to patients at 0.01 to 10 mg/kg every 2 weeks. Melanoma, hepatocellular carcinoma, head and neck or renal cell cancer occurred in dose-escalation patients. Overall study findings and caveats: Doses of 0.1 to 3.0 mg/kg were accompanied by clonal expansion of CD4+ and CD8+ blood T cells by week 6. CD8+ T cells showed, on average, more clonal expansion than CD4+ cells.

Of note for this clone: Its cognate antigen is unknown.

CDR1 and CDR2 from the germline V gene are MGHDK and SYGVNS. The CDR3 covers 16 residues. V lost 2 bases and J lost 5; bases outside the gene matches: 6. This table comes from immunoSEQ multiplex PCR, and its TCRdb copy is limited to in-frame clones, with some not included. The sample has about 19,000 clones, approximately 71% seen once. This clonotype originated in an adult with an advanced solid tumor such as melanoma, head and neck, liver or kidney cancer. This sample comprised CD4+ or CD8+ T cells sorted from blood, obtained in a trial of the OX40 agonist ivuxolimab. This chain connects TRBV25-1 to TRBJ1-5; 10 positions agree with TRBD1. Here the CDR3 reads CASSEGTGVADQPQHF. In DNA, the CDR3 is TGTGCCAGCAGTGAAGGGACAGGGGTAGCGGATCAGCCCCAGCATTTT.